This TCR beta chain was identified in a study of shared clonotypes between healthy human individuals. J gave up 13 bases and V 3 bases, and 7 bases lay outside the gene matches. Germline V gene sequence: CDR1 GTSNPN, CDR2 SVGIG (reference sequence). The CDR3 extends over 14 amino acids. Broader study findings: Naive subsets typically showed greater estimated richness than memory subsets.

This table comes from immunoSEQ multiplex PCR, and its TCRdb copy is limited to in-frame clones, with some not included. The sample lists approximately 940,000 clones; more than 75% were seen once. Concerning this clone itself: Its antigen remains unknown.

Donors comprised healthy HIV-negative adults lacking recent acute infections or vaccinations. The receptor was isolated from a man aged 18 to 29 in good health. J is TRBJ1-6 and V is TRBV30, with TRBD1 matching over 12 bases. Sequences were obtained from memory CD4+ T cells sorted from blood. Subset given: CD45RA-negative fraction. CDR3 region: CAWSPGTGGVPLHF. The DNA for the CDR3 is TGTGCCTGGAGCCCCGGGACAGGGGGCGTGCCCCTCCACTTT.